These T cell receptor beta chains were read from a single sample in a study of blood T cell repertoires in COVID-19. The method was immunoSEQ multiplex PCR; TCRdb's version includes in-frame clones alone and lacks a portion of them. This table holds 250,000 to 350,000 clones, approximately 85% found once. The source material was peripheral blood. The receptor set was obtained from a human donor with COVID-19, enrolled during active disease. The donor label of this sample is uncertain. Both conserved end residues are part of each CDR3. Fields, in order: J gene, V gene, clone size, CDR3 protein. Rows may omit the clone size; those that give it use once, few, many or a size class.

TRBJ2-5,TRBV24-1,-,CATSDFSGTMGTQYF
TRBJ1-3,TRBV5-1,-,CASSLAGSGNTIYF
TRBJ2-1,TRBV5-6,-,CASSPLRDEQFF
TRBJ2-7,TRBV30,-,CAWSVGLAGGHEQYF
TRBJ1-2,TRBV6-4,-,CASSDGDRGGYGYTF
TRBJ1-5,TRBV5-1,-,CASSLDEDQPQHF
TRBJ2-1,TRBV7-9,-,CASSRGGSSYNEQFF
TRBJ1-2,TRBV5-1,-,CASSGGVERIDGYTF
TRBJ2-1,TRBV19,-,CASSIEDPGLAFYNEQFF
TRBJ1-2,TRBV6-5,-,CAARTGGSYGYTF
TRBJ2-3,TRBV3-1/TRBV3-2,-,CASSHPRSDTQYF
TRBJ2-5,TRBV10-2,-,CASSEPHRGRSQETQYF
TRBJ2-2,TRBV4-3,-,CASSQRSYTGELFF
TRBJ2-1,TRBV6-1,-,CASSVSGTSEVPSNNEQFF
TRBJ1-1,TRBV27,-,CASSFRGFDTEAFF
TRBJ1-1,TRBV28,-,CASSPLRGQAFF
TRBJ2-5,TRBV21-1,-,CASSPPGTSGRNLQETQYF
TRBJ2-5,TRBV29-1,-,CSVVPAGGQETQYF
TRBJ1-2,TRBV25-1,-,CASSDQANYGYTF
TRBJ1-3,TRBV29-1,-,CSVDLGAGNTIYF
TRBJ1-6,TRBV25-1,-,CASSEWTGTYNSPLHF
TRBJ2-7,TRBV11-2,-,CASSVVAVLSYEQYF
TRBJ1-5,TRBV28,-,CASSLTTGSGQPQHF
TRBJ2-7,TRBV27,-,CASSPGLAVPRFYEQYF
TRBJ2-1,TRBV11-2,once,CASSLSGRFDEQFF
TRBJ2-7,TRBV7-8,few,CASSLRDRGAYEQYF
TRBJ1-2,TRBV11-2,-,CASSPGRGRMTYGYTF
TRBJ2-1,TRBV5-1,few,CASRPGGPREHSYNEQFF
TRBJ2-3,TRBV7-2,-,CASTSVAGVGTDTQYF
TRBJ2-3,TRBV28,-,CASSSYSGRALYTQYF
TRBJ2-7,TRBV21-1,-,CASSPRAGTRVGEQYF